This T cell receptor (beta chain) derives from a study of CD8+ T cells in alopecia areata. Study-level information: Tofacitinib treatment spanned 6 to 18 months, with 6 months off drug afterward. Study-wide findings and caveats: A single nonresponder leaves the baseline CD8+ expansion link to response uncertain. Scalp sequencing captures resident alphabeta T cells of normal skin too. Affected scalp, especially in alopecia totalis/universalis, had a higher clonality than normal scalp did.

The CDR3 has 15 amino acids. Looked up from germline, CDR1 is SGHDN and CDR2 is FVKESK. Notes on this clone: Its target is unknown. At one end the junction does not follow the germline gene, possibly because of a read error.

Treatment specified: oral pan-JAK inhibitor, 5-10 mg twice daily. RNA, once extracted, was reverse transcribed into cDNA for use as the sequencing template. Assay used: immunoSEQ multiplex PCR; TCRdb lists only in-frame clones, some missing. The sample carries approximately 280,000 clones, roughly 64% recorded once. The rearrangement links TRBV14 to TRBJ2-5; 9 nucleotides align to TRBD2. The receptor was isolated from a human donor with alopecia areata. This sample comprised CD4+ T cells sorted from blood, obtained at week 24, from a patient treated with tofacitinib. CDR3 residues: CASSQLAGYQGTQYF. The CDR3 nucleotides read TGTGCCAGCAGCCAACTAGCGGGGTATCAAGGGACCCAGTACTTC.